The 5 T cell receptor beta chains given below trace back to one sample, sequenced in a study of T cell repertoires in ileal Crohn's disease. This table comes from immunoSEQ multiplex PCR, and its TCRdb copy is limited to in-frame clones, with some not included. The data show around 15,000 clones, with over 75% seen just once and about 15% held by the top ten. Time point denoted: inflamed ileum from the surgical specimen. The specimen was ileal tissue. These receptors were taken from an adult with Crohn's disease.

This clone was recorded once. The chain uses TRBV4-1 and TRBJ1-2; D not resolved. Germline-derived CDR1 and CDR2 are MGHRA and YSYEKL. Trimming stripped 4 bases from V and 3 bases from J, with 9 bases between. This CDR3 has 13 residues. The CDR3 nucleotides are TGCGCCAGCAGCCCCTCGGATTACTATGGCTACACCTTC. Translation: CASSPSDYYGYTF.

The V gene is TRBV28, the J gene TRBJ1-5; 7 nucleotides agree with TRBD1. The CDR3 has 16 residues. Germline trimming cut 3 bases from V and 7 bases from J; bases unmatched to any gene: 12. Germline V gene data show CDR1 as MDHEN and CDR2 as SYDVKM. For the CDR3, the DNA is TGTGCCAGCAGTTTGGAGACAGGGTTTGCTGGGCAGCCCCAGCATTTT. Its translation: CASSLETGFAGQPQHF.

This sequence joins TRBV19 and TRBJ1-3; 8 nucleotides line up with TRBD1. The CDR3 loop spans 16 amino acids. CDR1 is LNHDA and CDR2 is SQIVND in the germline V gene (reference sequence). V shed 8 bases and J 7 bases; nucleotides not matched to a gene: 16. For the CDR3, the DNA is TGTGCCAGTTCGGAAATTCAGGGGGCTAGACGGAACACCATATATTTT. As protein: CASSEIQGARRNTIYF.

V usage is TRBV10-2 and J usage is TRBJ2-3, with TRBD1 matching 11 bases. The CDR3 is 14 residues long. Germline V gives CDR1 WSHSY, CDR2 SAAADI. The J segment lost 4 bases and the V segment lost 10 bases, leaving 7 bases of the junction unmatched. The CDR3 protein is CAIRLGQGADTQYF. CDR3 coding DNA: TGCGCCATCCGCCTGGGACAGGGGGCAGATACGCAGTATTTT.

The chain joins TRBV2 to TRBJ2-7, with TRBD1 as a possible D gene (6 bases). The CDR3 is 14 amino acids. The ends were cut back, 2 bases at V and 5 bases at J, with 13 bases in the middle. CDR1 SNHLY and CDR2 FYNNEI come from the germline V gene. The CDR3 DNA reads TGTGCCAGCAGTGAATGGGCCAGGGGTAACGAGCAGTACTTC. It codes for CASSEWARGNEQYF.